This TCR beta chain was obtained from a study of PD-1 blockade in classical Hodgkin lymphoma. Assay: immunoSEQ multiplex PCR; the TCRdb copy retains only in-frame clones and omits some. The sample includes 40,000 to 65,000 clones, 81% seen only once; the top ten take roughly 15%. This CDR3 has 15 amino acids. V gave up 2 bases and J gave up 3 bases, with 11 bases separating them. CDR1 is SGHVS and CDR2 is FQNEAQ in the germline V gene. This clone is labeled medium-sized. Relapses following autologous stem cell transplantation were seen in all patients, with brentuximab vedotin exposure varying. This TCR came from a human donor with classical Hodgkin lymphoma. The sample was peripheral blood mononuclear cells (PBMCs), taken at baseline. This chain links TRBV7-8 with TRBJ1-5, with D possibly TRBD1 on 5 matching bases. CDR3 region: CASSLWGEANQPQHF. The CDR3 nucleotides are TGTGCCAGCAGCTTATGGGGGGAAGCCAATCAGCCCCAGCATTTT.